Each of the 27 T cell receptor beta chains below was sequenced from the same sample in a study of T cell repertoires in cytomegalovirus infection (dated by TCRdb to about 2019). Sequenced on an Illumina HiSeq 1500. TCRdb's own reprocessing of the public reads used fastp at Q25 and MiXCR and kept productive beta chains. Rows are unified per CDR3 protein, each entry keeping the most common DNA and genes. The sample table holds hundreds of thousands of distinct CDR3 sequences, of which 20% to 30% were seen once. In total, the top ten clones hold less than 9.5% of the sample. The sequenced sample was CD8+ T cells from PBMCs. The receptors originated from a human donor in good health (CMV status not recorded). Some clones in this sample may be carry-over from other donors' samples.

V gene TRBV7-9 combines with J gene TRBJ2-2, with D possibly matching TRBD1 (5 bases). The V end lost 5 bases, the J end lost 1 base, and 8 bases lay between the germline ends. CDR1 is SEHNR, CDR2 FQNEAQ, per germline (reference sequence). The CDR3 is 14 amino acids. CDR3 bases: TGTGCCAGCAGCGCACAGGTGAACACCGGGGAGCTGTTTTTT. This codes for CASSAQVNTGELFF.

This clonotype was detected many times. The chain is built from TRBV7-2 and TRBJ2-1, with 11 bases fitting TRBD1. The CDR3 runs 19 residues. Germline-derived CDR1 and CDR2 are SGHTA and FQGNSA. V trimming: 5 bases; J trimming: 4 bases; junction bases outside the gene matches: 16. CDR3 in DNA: TGTGCCAGCAGCCCTGGACAGGGGGCGACTAGCTGGGTGTACAATGAGCAGTTCTTC. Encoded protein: CASSPGQGATSWVYNEQFF.

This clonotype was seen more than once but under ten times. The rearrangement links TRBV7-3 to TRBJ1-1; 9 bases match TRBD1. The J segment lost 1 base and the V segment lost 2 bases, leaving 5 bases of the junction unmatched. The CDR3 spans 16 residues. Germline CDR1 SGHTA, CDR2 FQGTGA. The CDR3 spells CASSLSPGQGNTEAFF. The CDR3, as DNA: TGTGCCAGCAGCTTATCCCCGGGACAGGGGAACACTGAAGCTTTCTTT.

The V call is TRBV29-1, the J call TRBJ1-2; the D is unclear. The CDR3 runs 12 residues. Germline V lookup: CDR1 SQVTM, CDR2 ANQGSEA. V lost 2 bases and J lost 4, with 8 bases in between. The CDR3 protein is CSVEIRPYGYTF. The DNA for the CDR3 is TGCAGCGTTGAAATAAGACCCTATGGCTACACCTTC.

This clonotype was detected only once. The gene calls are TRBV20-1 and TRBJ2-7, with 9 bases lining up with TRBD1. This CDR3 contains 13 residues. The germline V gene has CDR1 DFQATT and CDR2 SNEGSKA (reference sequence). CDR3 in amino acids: CSTGTGTTYEQYV. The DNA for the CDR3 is TGCAGCACCGGGACAGGGACAACCTACGAGCAGTACGTC.

CDR3 nucleotide sequence: TGTGCCAGCTCACGGGACCCCCGGGCCACAGATACGCAGTATTTT. Protein sequence: CASSRDPRATDTQYF. V and J are TRBV18 and TRBJ2-3, with D tentatively TRBD1 or TRBD2 (5 bases each). Germline V lookup: CDR1 KGHSH, CDR2 LQKENI. The CDR3 is 15 amino acids. V was shortened by 4 bases and J by 2 bases, with 13 bases between the two germline ends.

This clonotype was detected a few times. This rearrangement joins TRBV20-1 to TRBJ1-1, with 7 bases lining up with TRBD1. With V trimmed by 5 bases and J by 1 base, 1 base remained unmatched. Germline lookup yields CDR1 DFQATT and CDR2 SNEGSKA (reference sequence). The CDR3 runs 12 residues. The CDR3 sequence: CSAWDRNTEAFF. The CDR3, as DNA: TGCAGTGCTTGGGACAGGAACACTGAAGCTTTCTTT.

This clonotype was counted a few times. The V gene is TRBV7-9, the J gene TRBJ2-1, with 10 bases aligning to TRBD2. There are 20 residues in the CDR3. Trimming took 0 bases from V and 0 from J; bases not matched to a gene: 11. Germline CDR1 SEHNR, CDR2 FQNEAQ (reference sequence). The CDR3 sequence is CASSLAGSGGPTFSYNEQFF. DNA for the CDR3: TGTGCCAGCAGCTTAGCGGGTAGCGGGGGGCCTACTTTCTCCTACAATGAGCAGTTCTTC.

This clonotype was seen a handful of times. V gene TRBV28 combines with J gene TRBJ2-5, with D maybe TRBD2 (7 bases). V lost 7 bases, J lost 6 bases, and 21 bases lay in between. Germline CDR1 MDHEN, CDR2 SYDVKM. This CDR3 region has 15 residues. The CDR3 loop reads CASNRLEGGPQTQYF. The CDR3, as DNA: TGTGCCAGCAACCGACTGGAGGGGGGGCCGCAGACCCAGTACTTC.

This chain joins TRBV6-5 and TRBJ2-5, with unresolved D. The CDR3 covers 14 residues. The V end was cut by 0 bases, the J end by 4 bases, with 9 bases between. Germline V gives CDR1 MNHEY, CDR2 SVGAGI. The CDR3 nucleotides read TGTGCCAGCAGTTACTCGTGGTTATCAGAGACCCAGTACTTC. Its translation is CASSYSWLSETQYF.

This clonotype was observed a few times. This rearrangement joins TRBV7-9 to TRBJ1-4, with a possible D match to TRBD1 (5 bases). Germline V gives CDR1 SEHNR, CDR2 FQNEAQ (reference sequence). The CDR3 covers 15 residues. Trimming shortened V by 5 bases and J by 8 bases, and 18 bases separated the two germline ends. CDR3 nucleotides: TGTGCCAGCAGCCCCCGGGAAGGGGAAAACGAAAAACTGTTTTTT. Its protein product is CASSPREGENEKLFF. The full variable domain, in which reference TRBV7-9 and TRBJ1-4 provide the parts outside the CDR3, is DTGVSQNPRHKITKRGQNVTFRCDPISEHNRLYWYRQTLGQGPEFLTYFQNEAQLEKSRLLSDRFSAERPKGSFSTLEIQRTEQGDSAMYLCASSPREGENEKLFFGSGTQLSVL.

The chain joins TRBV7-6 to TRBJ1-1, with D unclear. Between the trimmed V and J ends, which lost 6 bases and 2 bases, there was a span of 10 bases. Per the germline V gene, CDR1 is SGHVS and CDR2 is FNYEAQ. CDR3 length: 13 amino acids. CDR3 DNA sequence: TGTGCCAGCAGGCCCCTTGTTAACACTGAAGCTTTCTTT. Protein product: CASRPLVNTEAFF.

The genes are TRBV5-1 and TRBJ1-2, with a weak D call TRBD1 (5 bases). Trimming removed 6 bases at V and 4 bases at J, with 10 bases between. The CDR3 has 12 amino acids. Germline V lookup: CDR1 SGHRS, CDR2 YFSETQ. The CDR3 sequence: CASKAGTYGYTF. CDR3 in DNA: TGCGCCAGCAAAGCAGGGACCTATGGCTACACCTTC.

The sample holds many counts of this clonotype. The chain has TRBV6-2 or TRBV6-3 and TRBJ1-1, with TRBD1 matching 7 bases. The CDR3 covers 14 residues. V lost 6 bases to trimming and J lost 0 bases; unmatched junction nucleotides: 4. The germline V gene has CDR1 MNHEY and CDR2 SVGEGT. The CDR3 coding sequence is TGTGCCAGCAGATTCGGGACAGTGAACACTGAAGCTTTCTTT. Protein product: CASRFGTVNTEAFF.

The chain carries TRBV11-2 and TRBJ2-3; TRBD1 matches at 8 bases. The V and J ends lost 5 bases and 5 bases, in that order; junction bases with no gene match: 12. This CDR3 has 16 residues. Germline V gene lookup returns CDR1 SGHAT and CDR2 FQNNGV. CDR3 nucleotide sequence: TGTGCCAGCAGCAGTTACCGGGACAGGTTGAGAGATACGCAGTATTTT. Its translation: CASSSYRDRLRDTQYF.

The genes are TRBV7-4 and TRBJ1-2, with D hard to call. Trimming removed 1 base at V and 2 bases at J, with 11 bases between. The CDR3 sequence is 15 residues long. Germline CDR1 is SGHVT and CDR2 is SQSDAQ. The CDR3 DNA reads TGTGCCAGCAGCTTAGTTTTCGGGAGGAACTATGGCTACACCTTC. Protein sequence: CASSLVFGRNYGYTF. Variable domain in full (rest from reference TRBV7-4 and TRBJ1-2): GAGVSQSPRYKVAKRGRDVALRCDSISGHVTLYWYRQTLGQGSEVLTYSQSDAQRDKSGRPSGRFSAERPERSVSTLKIQRTEQGDSAVYLCASSLVFGRNYGYTFGSGTRLTVV.

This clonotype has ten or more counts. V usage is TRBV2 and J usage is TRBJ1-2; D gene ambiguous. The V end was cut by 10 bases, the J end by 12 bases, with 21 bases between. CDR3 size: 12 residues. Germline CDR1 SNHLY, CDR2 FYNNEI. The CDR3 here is CATYQGSQKDTF. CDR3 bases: TGTGCCACCTACCAAGGGTCTCAGAAGGACACCTTC.

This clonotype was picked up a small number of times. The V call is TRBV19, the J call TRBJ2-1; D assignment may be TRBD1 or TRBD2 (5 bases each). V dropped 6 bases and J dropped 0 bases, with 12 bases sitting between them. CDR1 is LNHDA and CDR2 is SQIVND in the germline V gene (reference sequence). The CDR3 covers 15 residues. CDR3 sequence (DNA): TGTGCCAGTAGAATGGCAGGGAGCTCCTACAATGAGCAGTTCTTC. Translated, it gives CASRMAGSSYNEQFF.

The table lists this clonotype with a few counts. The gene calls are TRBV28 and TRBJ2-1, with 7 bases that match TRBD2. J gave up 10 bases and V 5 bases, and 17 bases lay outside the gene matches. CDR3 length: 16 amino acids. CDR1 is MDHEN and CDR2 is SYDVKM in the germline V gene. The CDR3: CASSPSGGNTMEEQFF. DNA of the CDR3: TGTGCCAGCAGTCCCTCGGGGGGAAATACAATGGAGGAGCAGTTCTTC.

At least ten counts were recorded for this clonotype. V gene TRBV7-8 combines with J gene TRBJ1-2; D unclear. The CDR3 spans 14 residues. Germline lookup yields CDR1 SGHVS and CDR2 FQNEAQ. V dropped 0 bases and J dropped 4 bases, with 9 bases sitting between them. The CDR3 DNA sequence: TGTGCCAGCAGCTTAGCCCGGGGTAGCTATGGCTACACCTTC. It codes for CASSLARGSYGYTF.

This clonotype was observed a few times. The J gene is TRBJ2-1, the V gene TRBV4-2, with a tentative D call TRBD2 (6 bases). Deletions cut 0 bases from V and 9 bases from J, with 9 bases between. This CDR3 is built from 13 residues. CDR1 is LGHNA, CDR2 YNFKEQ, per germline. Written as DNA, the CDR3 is TGTGCCAGCAGCCAAGATGGGACTCCTGAGCAGTTCTTC. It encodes CASSQDGTPEQFF.

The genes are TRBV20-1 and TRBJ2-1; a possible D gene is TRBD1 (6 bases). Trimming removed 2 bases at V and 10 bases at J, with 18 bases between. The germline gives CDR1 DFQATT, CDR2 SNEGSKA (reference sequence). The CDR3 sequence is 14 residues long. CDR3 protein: CSARRAYRVWEQFF. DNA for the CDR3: TGCAGTGCTAGACGAGCCTACAGGGTTTGGGAGCAGTTCTTC.

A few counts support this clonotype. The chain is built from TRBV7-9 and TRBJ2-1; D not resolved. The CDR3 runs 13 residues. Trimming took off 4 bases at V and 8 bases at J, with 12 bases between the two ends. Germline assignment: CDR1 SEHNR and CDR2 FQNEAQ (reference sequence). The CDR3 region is CASSSAPSHEQFF. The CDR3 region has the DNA TGTGCCAGCAGCTCAGCCCCGTCGCATGAGCAGTTCTTC.

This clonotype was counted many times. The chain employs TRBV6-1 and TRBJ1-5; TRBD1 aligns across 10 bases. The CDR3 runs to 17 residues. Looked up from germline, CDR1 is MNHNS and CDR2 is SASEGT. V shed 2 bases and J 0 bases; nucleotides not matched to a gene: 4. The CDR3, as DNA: TGTGCCAGCAGTGAAAAGACAGGGGGCCGTAGCAATCAGCCCCAGCATTTT. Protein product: CASSEKTGGRSNQPQHF.

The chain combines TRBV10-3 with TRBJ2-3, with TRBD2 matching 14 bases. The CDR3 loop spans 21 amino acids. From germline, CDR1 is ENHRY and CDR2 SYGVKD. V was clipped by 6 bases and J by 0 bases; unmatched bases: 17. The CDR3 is CAIRMVPGLAGERRSTDTQYF. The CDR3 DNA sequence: TGTGCCATCAGGATGGTCCCGGGACTAGCGGGGGAGCGAAGGAGCACAGATACGCAGTATTTT.

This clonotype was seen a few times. The CDR3, as DNA: TGTGCCAGCAGTTTAGCCAGGGGCTATAATTCACCCCTCCACTTT. This gives the protein CASSLARGYNSPLHF. The rearrangement uses TRBV28 and TRBJ1-6; D is perhaps TRBD1 (6 bases). V was pared by 2 bases and J by 3 bases, with 8 bases between. The CDR3 is made up of 15 amino acids. From germline, CDR1 is MDHEN and CDR2 SYDVKM.

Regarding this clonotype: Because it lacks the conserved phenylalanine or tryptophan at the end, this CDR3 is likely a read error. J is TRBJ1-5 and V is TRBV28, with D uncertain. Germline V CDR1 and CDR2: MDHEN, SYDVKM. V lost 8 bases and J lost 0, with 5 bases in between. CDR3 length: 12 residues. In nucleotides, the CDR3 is TGTGCCAGCGCTAATAGCAATCAGCCCCAGCATCTT. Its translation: CASANSNQPQHL.